The 32 T cell receptor beta chains reported below all come from one sample, sequenced in a study of T cells in localized non-small cell lung cancer. Method: immunoSEQ multiplex PCR; TCRdb's copy keeps in-frame clones and lacks some. The sample includes under 30,000 clones, over 75% of them seen just once. Sample: peripheral blood, taken before any cancer treatment. Receptors originate from a woman aged 40-69 years with stage I lung adenocarcinoma.

The rearrangement links TRBV6-6 to TRBJ1-4; a possible D gene is TRBD1 (5 bases). The CDR3 sequence is 15 residues long. The germline V gene encodes CDR1 MNHNY and CDR2 SVGAGI (reference sequence). V was clipped by 4 bases and J by 3 bases, with 12 bases between them. CDR3 in DNA: TGTGCCAGCAGTTCCTCCGGGACTTCTAATGAAAAACTGTTTTTT. It yields the protein CASSSSGTSNEKLFF.

This clone appeared a single time. This rearrangement joins TRBV27 to TRBJ1-1, with unresolved D. This CDR3 is built from 13 residues. V was shortened by 6 bases and J by 3 bases, with 11 bases between the two germline ends. The V gene's germline CDR1 is MNHEY and CDR2 SMNVEV (reference sequence). The CDR3 is CASRDLLDTEAFF. The CDR3 nucleotides read TGTGCCAGCAGGGACCTCCTAGACACTGAAGCTTTCTTT.

The chain carries TRBV10-2 and TRBJ2-1; D unresolved. The CDR3 sequence is 12 residues long. Germline loops: CDR1 WSHSY, CDR2 SAAADI. V gave up 4 bases and J gave up 7 bases, with 8 bases separating them. The CDR3 DNA reads as TGCGCCAGCAGTGTGCTACCTAATGAGCAGTTCTTC. Its translation is CASSVLPNEQFF.

The chain carries TRBV19 and TRBJ1-6; tentative D call: TRBD1 (5 bases). Trimming removed 1 base from V and 10 bases from J, with 17 bases in between. CDR1 is LNHDA, CDR2 SQIVND, per germline (reference sequence). The CDR3 is 16 amino acids. The CDR3 nucleotides are TGTGCCAGTAGTATAGGCCAGGGAGGTATCGACTCACCCCTCCACTTT. Its translation: CASSIGQGGIDSPLHF.

This rearrangement joins TRBV28 to TRBJ2-7, with D possibly being TRBD1 (6 bases). Germline V gene data show CDR1 as MDHEN and CDR2 as SYDVKM. Trimming shortened V by 8 bases and J by 4 bases, and 12 bases separated the two germline ends. This CDR3 is built from 12 residues. Here the CDR3 reads CASQSTGYEQYF. The DNA of the CDR3 is TGTGCCAGCCAATCGACAGGTTACGAGCAGTACTTC.

The CDR3 DNA sequence: TGTGCCAGCAGCTTACTAGCGGGAGGTTACACAGATACGCAGTATTTT. This encodes CASSLLAGGYTDTQYF. This chain connects TRBV7-3 to TRBJ2-3; TRBD2 matches at 11 bases. V dropped 2 bases and J dropped 2; count of bases not matched to a gene: 3. This CDR3 comprises 16 residues. Germline CDR1 SGHTA, CDR2 FQGTGA.

The chain uses TRBV5-1 and TRBJ2-7; 10 positions match TRBD1. This CDR3 has 14 amino acids. Unmatched junction bases numbered 5, after V lost 3 bases and J lost 5 bases. Germline V lookup: CDR1 SGHRS, CDR2 YFSETQ. CDR3 sequence (DNA): TGCGCCAGCAGCTGGGGACAGGGGATTGACGAGCAGTACTTC. This gives the protein CASSWGQGIDEQYF.

This clone has just one count. This chain joins TRBV27 and TRBJ2-1; 9 bases are a match to TRBD1. The ends lost 4 bases at V and 2 bases at J; junction bases unmatched: 9. The germline CDR1 and CDR2 sequences are MNHEY and SMNVEV (reference sequence). CDR3 size: 17 residues. CDR3: CASSSAIRQGAYNEQFF. The CDR3 DNA reads as TGTGCCAGCAGTTCCGCCATCCGACAGGGGGCCTACAATGAGCAGTTCTTC.

The J gene is TRBJ1-6, the V gene TRBV7-6; D ambiguous. Germline loops: CDR1 SGHVS, CDR2 FNYEAQ. With 5 bases removed from V and 8 bases from J, the gap between germline ends came to 10 bases. The CDR3 is 13 amino acids. The CDR3 spells CASSPSPDSPLHF. CDR3 sequence (DNA): TGTGCCAGCAGCCCCTCGCCCGATTCACCCCTCCACTTT.

The rearrangement joins TRBV7-6 to TRBJ1-1, with TRBD1 matching over 7 bases. This CDR3 is 14 amino acids long. Germline values: CDR1 SGHVS, CDR2 FNYEAQ. J lost 4 bases, V lost 5 bases, and 7 bases had no gene match. The CDR3, as DNA: TGTGCCAGCAGCGCCAGAAACAGGGGCACTGAAGCTTTCTTT. Translating gives CASSARNRGTEAFF.

This rearrangement joins TRBV28 to TRBJ1-3; no clear D gene. The CDR3 is made up of 16 amino acids. Germline CDR1 and CDR2: MDHEN and SYDVKM. V shed 4 bases and J shed 0 bases, with 13 bases lying between them. CDR3 residues: CASSSHSGRSGNTIYF. In DNA, the CDR3 is TGTGCCAGCAGTTCCCACTCGGGCCGCTCTGGAAACACCATATATTTT. Drawing the rest from reference TRBV28 and TRBJ1-3, the complete variable domain is DVKVTQSSRYLVKRTGEKVFLECVQDMDHENMFWYRQDPGLGLRLIYFSYDVKMKEKGDIPEGYSVSREKKERFSLILESASTNQTSMYLCASSSHSGRSGNTIYFGEGSWLTVV.

This clone appeared a single time. V gene TRBV11-2 combines with J gene TRBJ2-5; 7 nucleotides line up with TRBD2. Germline CDR1 SGHAT, CDR2 FQNNGV. This CDR3 is 16 amino acids long. Germline trimming cut 5 bases from V and 4 bases from J; bases unmatched to any gene: 13. CDR3 DNA sequence: TGTGCCAGCAGCCCCCCCACTGGTTGGGAGGGAGAGACCCAGTACTTC. Amino acid sequence: CASSPPTGWEGETQYF.

The chain recombines TRBV6-4 with TRBJ1-5; TRBD1 matches 10 bases. V dropped 5 bases and J dropped 2; count of bases not matched to a gene: 3. The CDR3 contains 15 residues. In germline, CDR1 is MRHNA, CDR2 SNTAGT. The CDR3 is CASSPGTGGNQPQHF. Written as DNA, the CDR3 is TGTGCCAGCAGTCCTGGGACAGGGGGCAATCAGCCCCAGCATTTT.

The chain recombines TRBV5-4 with TRBJ1-1, with TRBD1 identical over 7 bases. Trimming removed 4 bases from V and 4 bases from J; junction bases left unmatched: 10. This CDR3 comprises 15 residues. Germline lookup yields CDR1 SGHNT and CDR2 YYREEE (reference sequence). The CDR3: CASSLTGSVGTEAFF. CDR3 bases: TGTGCCAGCAGCCTGACAGGGAGCGTGGGCACTGAAGCTTTCTTT.

V and J are TRBV28 and TRBJ2-7; 12 bases map to TRBD2. Germline values: CDR1 MDHEN, CDR2 SYDVKM. V gave up 7 bases and J gave up 6 bases; unmatched junction bases: 7. This CDR3 has 14 amino acids. The DNA for the CDR3 is TGTGCCAGCACGTTCCTAGCGGGAGGGCGCGAGCAGTACTTC. Encoded protein: CASTFLAGGREQYF.

This chain joins TRBV9 and TRBJ1-3; D may be TRBD1 (5 bases). From germline, CDR1 is SGDLS and CDR2 YYNGEE. The CDR3 is 17 residues long. V lost 2 bases and J 2 bases, leaving 17 bases between the germline ends. CDR3 coding DNA: TGTGCCAGCAGCGTTACAGCAGGGAGTGGAGCTGGAAACACCATATATTTT. This translates into CASSVTAGSGAGNTIYF.

The V and J genes are TRBV28 and TRBJ2-3; 9 bases match TRBD2. CDR1 and CDR2 from the germline V gene are MDHEN and SYDVKM. There are 13 residues in the CDR3. CDR3 region: CAHGVAGVDTQYF. The CDR3 DNA sequence: TGTGCTCACGGCGTAGCGGGAGTCGATACGCAGTATTTT.

This chain links TRBV10-1 with TRBJ2-1; TRBD1 matches 10 bases. Trimming removed 7 bases from V and 9 bases from J; junction bases left unmatched: 12. There are 15 residues in the CDR3. Per the germline V gene, CDR1 is WNHNN and CDR2 is SYGVQD (reference sequence). CDR3 sequence (DNA): TGCGCCAGCACCCCCCGGGACAGGGGCTTCAGTGAGCAGTTCTTC. Translation gives CASTPRDRGFSEQFF.

The chain uses TRBV18 and TRBJ2-6, with 9 bases lining up with TRBD2. CDR3 length: 17 residues. The J segment lost 2 bases and the V segment lost 2 bases, leaving 4 bases of the junction unmatched. The germline V gene has CDR1 KGHSH and CDR2 LQKENI. The CDR3 protein is CASSPGGRAAGANVLTF. Here the CDR3 DNA reads TGTGCCAGCTCACCAGGCGGGAGGGCCGCTGGGGCCAACGTCCTGACTTTC. The full variable domain, with the rest looked up from reference TRBV18 and TRBJ2-6, is NAGVMQNPRHLVRRRGQEARLRCSPMKGHSHVYWYRQLPEEGLKFMVYLQKENIIDESGMPKERFSAEFPKEGPSILRIQQVVRGDSAAYFCASSPGGRAAGANVLTFGAGSRLTVL.

The V and J genes are TRBV6-1 and TRBJ1-1; tentatively, D is TRBD1 (6 bases). Trimming stripped 11 bases from V and 0 bases from J, with 19 bases between. This CDR3 contains 15 residues. Germline values: CDR1 MNHNS, CDR2 SASEGT. This CDR3 is CAVGRGAGLNTEAFF. The CDR3 DNA follows: TGTGCCGTGGGGCGGGGGGCCGGATTGAACACTGAAGCTTTCTTT.

This chain joins TRBV5-4 and TRBJ1-1; D perhaps matches TRBD1 (5 bases). V lost 4 bases to trimming and J lost 6 bases, with 19 bases between them. The CDR3 runs 15 residues. CDR1 is SGHNT and CDR2 is YYREEE in the germline V gene (reference sequence). CDR3 sequence reads: CASSLEGHGRAEAFF. The CDR3 DNA reads TGTGCCAGCAGCCTGGAAGGACACGGCAGGGCTGAAGCTTTCTTT.

The chain joins TRBV27 to TRBJ1-2, with TRBD1 matching 7 bases. The ends lost 6 bases at V and 4 bases at J; junction bases unmatched: 14. CDR3 length: 16 residues. Germline V lookup: CDR1 MNHEY, CDR2 SMNVEV (reference sequence). CDR3 protein: CASRTSSRDRIYGYTF. The CDR3 nucleotides are TGTGCCAGCAGGACTTCGAGCCGGGACAGAATCTATGGCTACACCTTC.

This chain links TRBV10-2 with TRBJ2-2, with a weak D call TRBD2 (6 bases). The CDR3 covers 16 residues. Deletions cut 8 bases from V and 6 bases from J, with 22 bases between. Germline CDR1 WSHSY, CDR2 SAAADI. CDR3 sequence reads: CASSSILPLASGELFF. CDR3 coding DNA: TGCGCCAGCTCTTCTATTTTGCCTCTAGCGTCCGGGGAGCTGTTTTTT.

The rearrangement uses TRBV28 and TRBJ1-3, with D uncertain. Trimming cost V 6 bases and J 3 bases, with 9 bases left between them. In germline, CDR1 is MDHEN, CDR2 SYDVKM. The CDR3 contains 13 residues. In nucleotides, the CDR3 is TGTGCCAGCAGAGGACGGGTTGGAAACACCATATATTTT. It specifies CASRGRVGNTIYF. The full variable domain, completed using reference TRBV28 and TRBJ1-3, is DVKVTQSSRYLVKRTGEKVFLECVQDMDHENMFWYRQDPGLGLRLIYFSYDVKMKEKGDIPEGYSVSREKKERFSLILESASTNQTSMYLCASRGRVGNTIYFGEGSWLTVV.

This chain links TRBV6-4 with TRBJ2-3, with TRBD2 matching over 9 bases. The CDR3 contains 17 residues. The germline V gene encodes CDR1 MRHNA and CDR2 SNTAGT. V was pared by 0 bases and J by 3 bases, with 7 bases of the junction left unmatched. The CDR3 nucleotides read TGTGCCAGCAGTGACTCCGCTAGCGGGATAGGAACAGATACGCAGTATTTT. It codes for CASSDSASGIGTDTQYF.

The rearrangement joins TRBV21-1 to TRBJ2-1; the listed D gene, TRBD2, was not tested against the DNA. TRBV21-1 is described as a pseudogene. CDR3 length: 18 residues. The DNA for the CDR3 is TGTGCCAGCAGCAAACTAGCGGATATTGGGCACTCCTACAATGAGCAGTTCTTC. It is translated as CASSKLADIGHSYNEQFF.

The genes are TRBV28 and TRBJ1-1; D unresolved. The CDR3 contains 10 residues. CDR1 is MDHEN and CDR2 is SYDVKM in the germline V gene. V was trimmed by 10 bases and J by 11 bases, leaving 14 bases between them. The CDR3 sequence: CATHNIVAFF. The CDR3 DNA follows: TGTGCCACTCACAACATCGTCGCTTTCTTT.

The chain couples TRBV6-1 to TRBJ2-1; D is undetermined. Between the trimmed V and J ends, which lost 6 bases and 0 bases, there was a span of 12 bases. The CDR3 sequence is 15 residues long. Germline CDR1 is MNHNS and CDR2 is SASEGT. CDR3 sequence: CASSLSDASYNEQFF. CDR3 nucleotide sequence: TGTGCCAGCAGCCTATCCGATGCCTCCTACAATGAGCAGTTCTTC.

The chain has TRBV30 and TRBJ2-7; D unresolved. Germline V gene data show CDR1 as GTSNPN and CDR2 as SVGIG (reference sequence). The length of the CDR3 is 12 residues. Trimming pared 2 bases from V and 0 bases from J, leaving 5 bases between. The CDR3 DNA sequence: TGTGCCTGGAGTAGGAGCTCCTACGAGCAGTACTTC. Translated, it gives CAWSRSSYEQYF.

V gene TRBV7-2 combines with J gene TRBJ1-2; D possibly corresponds to TRBD1 (6 bases). CDR1 and CDR2 from the germline V gene are SGHTA and FQGNSA. V was trimmed by 5 bases and J by 6 bases, leaving 16 bases between them. The CDR3 contains 14 residues. The chain's CDR3 is CASSPTGTGHGYTF. DNA for the CDR3: TGTGCCAGCAGCCCAACAGGCACAGGGCATGGCTACACCTTC.

The chain links TRBV28 to TRBJ1-5; D uncertain. Trimming took off 6 bases at V and 9 bases at J, with 9 bases between the two ends. CDR1 MDHEN and CDR2 SYDVKM come from the germline V gene. The CDR3 sequence is 11 residues long. CDR3 nucleotide sequence: TGTGCCAGCAGACTAATGGGGCCCCAGCATTTT. Translation: CASRLMGPQHF.

CDR3 sequence reads: CASSWEDTEAFF. DNA of the CDR3: TGTGCCAGCAGTTGGGAGGACACTGAAGCTTTCTTT. The chain carries TRBV5-4 and TRBJ1-1; D uncertain. V shed 5 bases and J shed 3 bases, with 8 bases lying between them. Germline CDR1 SGHNT, CDR2 YYREEE (reference sequence). This CDR3 has 12 amino acids. Complete variable domain (other parts from reference TRBV5-4 and TRBJ1-1): ETGVTQSPTHLIKTRGQQVTLRCSSQSGHNTVSWYQQALGQGPQFIFQYYREEENGRGNFPPRFSGLQFPNYSSELNVNALELDDSALYLCASSWEDTEAFFGQGTRLTVV.